Listed here are 27 T cell receptor beta chains from one sample, sequenced in a study of cytomegalovirus exposure and HLA in healthy donors. It was with 60 Vbeta and 13 Jbeta primers that the PCR ran. Data came from immunoSEQ multiplex PCR; TCRdb stores just in-frame clones and leaves some out. The sample has 150,000 to 180,000 clones; about 80% are singletons. Input material: PBMCs. These TCRs come from a woman between 35 and 50 years old in good health and CMV-seronegative.

The gene calls are TRBV6-7 and TRBJ2-5, with D perhaps TRBD2 (6 bases). TRBJ2-7 explains the end of the DNA better; the J call may be wrong. TRBV6-7 is marked as an open reading frame, function uncertain. This CDR3 is built from 19 residues. CDR3 in amino acids: CASSYSGTRGGPGSYEQYF. In DNA, the CDR3 is TGTGCCAGCAGTTACTCCGGGACCCGGGGAGGTCCAGGATCCTACGAGCAGTACTTC.

In this sample, this clone turned up once. The gene calls are TRBV7-2 and TRBJ2-5; the D gene is possibly TRBD2 (5 bases). Germline V gives CDR1 SGHTA, CDR2 FQGNSA. V lost 0 bases to trimming and J lost 7 bases, with 15 bases between them. The CDR3 has 15 amino acids. CDR3 in DNA: TGTGCCAGCAGCTTAGCGCGGGCGACCGCAGTGACCCAGTACTTC. This gives the protein CASSLARATAVTQYF. Supplemented by reference TRBV7-2 and TRBJ2-5, the full variable domain reads GAGVSQSPSNKVTEKGKDVELRCDPISGHTALYWYRQSLGQGLEFLIYFQGNSAPDKSGLPSDRFSAERTGGSVSTLTIQRTQQEDSAVYLCASSLARATAVTQYFGPGTRLLVL.

The chain is built from TRBV10-3 and TRBJ1-4; unclear D gene. Germline lookup yields CDR1 ENHRY and CDR2 SYGVKD. The CDR3 totals 14 residues. V was cut by 2 bases and J by 0 bases, with 4 bases left in between. This CDR3 is CAISEGATNEKLFF. CDR3 coding DNA: TGTGCCATCAGTGAGGGAGCAACTAATGAAAAACTGTTTTTT.

The chain employs TRBV18 and TRBJ1-4; D is possibly TRBD1 (5 bases). The germline V gene has CDR1 KGHSH and CDR2 LQKENI. The V gene lost 6 bases and the J gene lost 7 bases, with 12 bases spanning the gap. The CDR3 extends over 13 amino acids. CDR3 loop: CASSAGRGEKLFF. The CDR3 DNA reads TGTGCCAGCTCCGCGGGGCGAGGTGAAAAACTGTTTTTT.

The chain carries TRBV2 and TRBJ2-7; D is perhaps TRBD2 (6 bases). Germline values: CDR1 SNHLY, CDR2 FYNNEI. The CDR3 totals 18 residues. Trimming left V 2 bases short and J 3 bases short, with 23 bases between. CDR3 nucleotide sequence: TGTGCCAGCAGTGAAAGCGGTATTTCTGGCGGGGCATACTACGAGCAGTACTTC. Residues: CASSESGISGGAYYEQYF.

The chain recombines TRBV6-5 with TRBJ1-1; D perhaps matches TRBD1 (5 bases). The length of the CDR3 is 13 residues. The germline gives CDR1 MNHEY, CDR2 SVGAGI. The germline V and J ends were trimmed by 2 bases and 11 bases, with 15 bases remaining between them. The CDR3 spells CASSYLGRGGAFF. In DNA, the CDR3 is TGTGCCAGCAGTTACCTTGGGCGGGGGGGGGCTTTCTTT.

This clone was recorded only once. The chain links TRBV2 to TRBJ1-1; no clear D. V lost 6 bases to trimming and J lost 4 bases, with 12 bases between them. The CDR3 is 13 residues long. Germline V gene lookup returns CDR1 SNHLY and CDR2 FYNNEI. The CDR3 region has the DNA TGTGCCAGCAGGCGGGAAGGTGGCACTGAAGCTTTCTTT. This translates into CASRREGGTEAFF.

This chain links TRBV27 with TRBJ1-1; no clear D. Germline V gives CDR1 MNHEY, CDR2 SMNVEV (reference sequence). The CDR3 covers 16 residues. Between the trimmed V and J ends, which lost 2 bases and 2 bases, there was a span of 15 bases. CDR3 protein: CASSLVSARVNTEAFF. The CDR3 bases are TGTGCCAGCAGTTTAGTGAGTGCGAGGGTTAACACTGAAGCTTTCTTT.

CDR3 nucleotides: TGTGCCAGTACCCTGACAGGGAGAGGGTACGGGCAGCCCCAGCATTTT. The encoded protein is CASTLTGRGYGQPQHF. The V call is TRBV19, the J call TRBJ1-5; 7 nucleotides agree with TRBD1. CDR1 and CDR2 (germline): LNHDA, SQIVND (reference sequence). This CDR3 has 16 amino acids. V dropped 7 bases and J dropped 7; count of bases not matched to a gene: 16.

CDR3 in DNA: TGTGCCAGCAGCGGCCTGGCTAACACCGGGGAGCTGTTTTTT. Translating it yields CASSGLANTGELFF. V and J are TRBV9 and TRBJ2-2; D uncertain. The CDR3 totals 14 residues. V dropped 3 bases and J dropped 2 bases, with 8 bases sitting between them. Germline V gene data show CDR1 as SGDLS and CDR2 as YYNGEE.

This clone was observed once. CDR3 amino acids: CASSPRQDHYGYTF. Written as DNA, the CDR3 is TGTGCCAGTAGTCCGCGACAGGATCACTATGGCTACACCTTC. V gene TRBV19 combines with J gene TRBJ1-2, with a possible D match to TRBD1 (6 bases). The germline CDR1 and CDR2 sequences are LNHDA and SQIVND (reference sequence). There are 14 residues in the CDR3. V gave up 5 bases and J gave up 3 bases, with 13 bases separating them.

This chain uses TRBV2 with TRBJ1-1, with 8 bases matching TRBD1. V was pared by 4 bases and J by 3 bases, with 10 bases of the junction left unmatched. Germline CDR1 and CDR2: SNHLY and FYNNEI. This CDR3 has 16 residues. The CDR3 DNA reads TGTGCCAGCAGTGTCGGACAGGGCGGGTGGGACACTGAAGCTTTCTTT. Protein sequence: CASSVGQGGWDTEAFF.

The rearrangement uses TRBV6-5 and TRBJ1-2, with TRBD1 matching over 7 bases. Germline V gene sequence: CDR1 MNHEY, CDR2 SVGAGI. The CDR3 runs to 15 residues. Trimming took 6 bases from V and 0 from J; bases not matched to a gene: 7. The CDR3 sequence: CASSPGGGSNYGYTF. The CDR3 region has the DNA TGTGCCAGCAGCCCCGGAGGGGGCTCTAACTATGGCTACACCTTC.

The gene calls are TRBV12-5 and TRBJ2-3; D ambiguous. The CDR3 covers 15 residues. Trimming took off 3 bases at V and 0 bases at J, with 10 bases between the two ends. The germline V gene has CDR1 LGHNT and CDR2 FRNRAP. The CDR3 spells CASGFSSSSTDTQYF. CDR3 sequence (DNA): TGTGCTAGTGGTTTCAGTTCCTCTAGCACAGATACGCAGTATTTT.

The gene calls are TRBV4-1 and TRBJ1-5; TRBD1 might be the D (6 bases). The V end lost 0 bases, the J end lost 6 bases, and 15 bases lay between the germline ends. Germline V CDR1 and CDR2: MGHRA, YSYEKL. The CDR3 has 16 residues. The CDR3 nucleotides are TGCGCCAGCAGCCAAGAAAGAGGGCAGGGGCCTCAGCCCCAGCATTTT. Its translation is CASSQERGQGPQPQHF.

V and J are TRBV10-3 and TRBJ1-2; TRBD1 might be the D (5 bases). Germline V gene data show CDR1 as ENHRY and CDR2 as SYGVKD. CDR3 size: 16 residues. Trimming removed 3 bases from V and 2 bases from J, with 16 bases in between. The CDR3 sequence is CAISDSRTRTNYGYTF. Written as DNA, the CDR3 is TGTGCCATCAGTGATTCACGGACACGGACGAACTATGGCTACACCTTC.

This chain links TRBV5-4 with TRBJ2-7; 15 bases are a match to TRBD2. CDR3 size: 17 residues. Germline lookup yields CDR1 SGHNT and CDR2 YYREEE (reference sequence). Losses at the gene ends were 4 bases for V and 0 bases for J; bases not matched to a gene: 5. The CDR3 sequence: CASSLGLAGGYSYEQYF. CDR3 DNA: TGTGCCAGCAGCCTGGGACTAGCGGGGGGTTACTCCTACGAGCAGTACTTC.

This chain joins TRBV5-1 and TRBJ1-4; the D is unclear. CDR3 length: 14 amino acids. The V end lost 2 bases, the J end lost 6 bases, and 11 bases lay between the germline ends. Germline assignment: CDR1 SGHRS and CDR2 YFSETQ. CDR3 in amino acids: CASSFTLRDEKLFF. CDR3 nucleotides: TGCGCCAGCAGCTTTACGTTACGAGATGAAAAACTGTTTTTT.

The sample holds a few counts of this clone. V gene TRBV10-3 combines with J gene TRBJ2-3; no firm D call. The germline gives CDR1 ENHRY, CDR2 SYGVKD. The CDR3 runs to 14 residues. The V end lost 0 bases, the J end lost 7 bases, and 11 bases lay between the germline ends. This CDR3 is CAISESQVGYTQYF. CDR3 in DNA: TGTGCCATCAGTGAGTCCCAAGTCGGGTATACGCAGTATTTT.

This chain joins TRBV21-1 and TRBJ1-1; no check of the table's D call, TRBD1, against the DNA was made. TRBV21-1 is deemed a pseudogene. The CDR3 is made up of 13 amino acids. For the CDR3, the DNA is TGTGCCAGGACACAGGGGGTGAACACTGAAGCTTTCTTT. Its protein is CARTQGVNTEAFF.

Details on this clone: One end of the junction is discordant with germline, which a read error may explain. The chain has TRBV6-1 and TRBJ1-5; D uncertain. The CDR3 runs 15 residues. The germline V gene has CDR1 MNHNS and CDR2 SASEGT. CDR3 sequence reads: CASGEVMGRNQPQHF. CDR3 coding DNA: TGTGCCAGCGGTGAAGTGATGGGCCGCAATCAGCCCCAGCATTTT.

The chain carries TRBV5-1 and TRBJ1-1, with D perhaps TRBD1 (5 bases). Germline V gives CDR1 SGHRS, CDR2 YFSETQ. Trimming pared 4 bases from V and 0 bases from J, leaving 13 bases between. This CDR3 is built from 15 residues. CDR3 bases: TGCGCCAGCAGCGATCAGGGAATTGTGAACACTGAAGCTTTCTTT. This sequence encodes CASSDQGIVNTEAFF.

The chain uses TRBV4-1 and TRBJ1-2; 9 nucleotides line up with TRBD1. Losses at the gene ends were 5 bases for V and 0 bases for J; bases not matched to a gene: 13. The CDR3 is 18 amino acids. CDR1 and CDR2 from the germline V gene are MGHRA and YSYEKL. The CDR3 DNA sequence: TGCGCCAGCAGCACCCTTGCGACAGGGGGGAAAGCTAACTATGGCTACACCTTC. Protein product: CASSTLATGGKANYGYTF.

The rearrangement uses TRBV2 and TRBJ1-3; D remains unclear. Germline CDR1 SNHLY, CDR2 FYNNEI. The CDR3 has 11 residues. The V end lost 7 bases, the J end lost 8 bases, and 9 bases lay between the germline ends. The CDR3, as DNA: TGTGCCAGCACCTTCCGAGACACCATATATTTT. Protein product: CASTFRDTIYF.

V usage is TRBV5-1 and J usage is TRBJ2-7; the match to TRBD1 covers 7 bases. V trimming: 7 bases; J trimming: 5 bases; junction bases outside the gene matches: 3. This CDR3 has 11 residues. The germline V gene has CDR1 SGHRS and CDR2 YFSETQ. The CDR3 sequence is CASQGDHEQYF. The CDR3 region has the DNA TGCGCCAGCCAGGGGGACCACGAGCAGTACTTC.

Remarks on this clone: This CDR3 is also generated by other DNA sequences in the sample. V gene TRBV28 combines with J gene TRBJ2-7, with D maybe TRBD1 (6 bases). V lost 6 bases and J 3 bases, leaving 9 bases between the germline ends. Germline V CDR1 and CDR2: MDHEN, SYDVKM. This CDR3 has 12 residues. The CDR3 is CASSPQGYEQYF. In DNA, the CDR3 is TGTGCCAGCAGCCCACAGGGCTACGAGCAGTACTTC.

The CDR3 is CASSIGTGTEAFF. CDR3 DNA: TGTGCCAGCAGTATCGGGACTGGGACTGAAGCTTTCTTT. The V and J genes are TRBV27 and TRBJ1-1; possible D gene TRBD1, 5 bases. CDR3 length equals 13 residues. The V end was cut by 5 bases, the J end by 5 bases, with 12 bases between. The germline V gene has CDR1 MNHEY and CDR2 SMNVEV (reference sequence).